This T cell receptor (beta chain) is drawn from a study of blood T cell repertoires in COVID-19. Study at large: Material from acute and convalescent COVID-19 was sourced from the United States, Italy and Spain. PBMCs, B-cell-depleted T cells, or T cells were the source of the cDNA or gDNA that made up the material.

CDR3 length equals 12 residues. Germline V CDR1 and CDR2: MNHEY, SMNVEV (reference sequence). Deletions cut 8 bases from V and 5 bases from J, with 13 bases between. In the source study's methods: Scientists estimated how many nucleated cells there were by amplifying reference gene primers. Assay used: immunoSEQ multiplex PCR; TCRdb lists only in-frame clones, some missing. From that table come the V and J calls and clone size; the DNA was used to work out D and trimming. The data hold 210,000 or so clones, with roughly 90% observed a single time. Only a few counts were recorded for this clone. The clonotype comes from a middle-aged man with acute or convalescent COVID-19. This sequence joins TRBV27 and TRBJ2-7; tentative D call: TRBD1 (6 bases). Sequencing input: peripheral blood. In nucleotides, the CDR3 is TGTGCCAGCGCGTACAGGGACGACGAGCAGTACTTC. Residues: CASAYRDDEQYF.